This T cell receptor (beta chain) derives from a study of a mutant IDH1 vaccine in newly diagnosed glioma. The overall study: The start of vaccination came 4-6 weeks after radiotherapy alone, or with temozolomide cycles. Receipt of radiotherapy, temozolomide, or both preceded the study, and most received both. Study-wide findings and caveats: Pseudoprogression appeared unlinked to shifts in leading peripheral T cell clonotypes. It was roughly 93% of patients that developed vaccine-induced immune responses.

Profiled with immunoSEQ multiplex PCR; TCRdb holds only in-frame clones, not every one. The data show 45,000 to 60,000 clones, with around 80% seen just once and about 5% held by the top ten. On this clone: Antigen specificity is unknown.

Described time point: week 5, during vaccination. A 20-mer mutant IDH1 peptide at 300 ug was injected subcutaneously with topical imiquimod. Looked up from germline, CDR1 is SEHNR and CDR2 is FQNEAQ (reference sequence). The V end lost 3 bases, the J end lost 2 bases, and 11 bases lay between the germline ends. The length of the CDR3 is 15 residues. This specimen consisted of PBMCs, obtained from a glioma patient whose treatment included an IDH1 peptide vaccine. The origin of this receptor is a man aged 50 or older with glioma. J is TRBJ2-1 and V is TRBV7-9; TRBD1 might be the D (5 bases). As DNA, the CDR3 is TGTGCCAGCAGCTTGGCAGGGCCCGCCTACAATGAGCAGTTCTTC. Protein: CASSLAGPAYNEQFF.